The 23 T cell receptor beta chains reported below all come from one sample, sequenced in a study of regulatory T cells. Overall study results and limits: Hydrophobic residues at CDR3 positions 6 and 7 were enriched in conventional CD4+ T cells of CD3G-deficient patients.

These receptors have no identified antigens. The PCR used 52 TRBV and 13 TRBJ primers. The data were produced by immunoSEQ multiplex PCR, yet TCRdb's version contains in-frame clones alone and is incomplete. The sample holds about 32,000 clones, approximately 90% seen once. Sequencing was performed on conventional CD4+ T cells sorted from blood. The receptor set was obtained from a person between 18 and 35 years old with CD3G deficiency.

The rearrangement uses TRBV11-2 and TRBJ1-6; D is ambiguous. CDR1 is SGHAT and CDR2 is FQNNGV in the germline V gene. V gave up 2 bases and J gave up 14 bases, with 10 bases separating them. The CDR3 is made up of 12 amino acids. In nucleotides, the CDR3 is TGTGCCAGCAGCTTACATGGGTCCACCCTCCACTTT. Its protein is CASSLHGSTLHF.

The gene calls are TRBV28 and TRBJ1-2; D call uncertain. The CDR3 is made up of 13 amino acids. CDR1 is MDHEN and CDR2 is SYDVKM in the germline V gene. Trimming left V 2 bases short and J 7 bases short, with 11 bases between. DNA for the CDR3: TGTGCCAGCAGTTTAGGGAATGCACGTGGCTACACCTTC. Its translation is CASSLGNARGYTF.

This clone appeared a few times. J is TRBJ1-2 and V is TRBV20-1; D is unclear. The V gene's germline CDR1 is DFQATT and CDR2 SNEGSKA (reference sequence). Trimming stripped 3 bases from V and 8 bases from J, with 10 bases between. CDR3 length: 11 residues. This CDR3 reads CSASRLGGYTF. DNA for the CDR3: TGCAGTGCTAGTAGGTTGGGAGGCTACACCTTC.

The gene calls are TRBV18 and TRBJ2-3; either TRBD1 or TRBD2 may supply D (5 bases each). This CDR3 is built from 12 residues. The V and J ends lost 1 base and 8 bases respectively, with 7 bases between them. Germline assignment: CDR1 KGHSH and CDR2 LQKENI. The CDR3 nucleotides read TGTGCCAGCTCACCACAGAGGGGTACGCAGTATTTT. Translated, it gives CASSPQRGTQYF.

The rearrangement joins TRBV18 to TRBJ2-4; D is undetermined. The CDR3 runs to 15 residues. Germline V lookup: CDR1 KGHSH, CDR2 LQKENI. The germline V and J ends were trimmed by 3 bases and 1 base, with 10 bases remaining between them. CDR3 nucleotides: TGTGCCAGCTCACCTCTCCCGATGGCCAAAAACATTCAGTACTTC. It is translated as CASSPLPMAKNIQYF.

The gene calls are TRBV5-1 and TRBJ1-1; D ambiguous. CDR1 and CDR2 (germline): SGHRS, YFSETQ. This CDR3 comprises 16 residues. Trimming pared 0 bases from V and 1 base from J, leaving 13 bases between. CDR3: CASSLESGQANTEAFF. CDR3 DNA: TGCGCCAGCAGCTTGGAATCGGGTCAAGCGAACACTGAAGCTTTCTTT.

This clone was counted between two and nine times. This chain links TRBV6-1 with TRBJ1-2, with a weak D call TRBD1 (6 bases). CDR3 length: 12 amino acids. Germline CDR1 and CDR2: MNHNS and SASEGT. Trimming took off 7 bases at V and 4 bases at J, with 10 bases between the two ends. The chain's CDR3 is CASTVQGYGYTF. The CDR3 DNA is TGTGCCAGCACGGTACAGGGCTATGGCTACACCTTC.

CDR3 DNA: TGTGCCAGCAGGCCGGGACTAGCGGCCTCCGAGCAGTACTTC. Its protein product is CASRPGLAASEQYF. The chain recombines TRBV6-6 with TRBJ2-7, with 11 positions matching TRBD2. The CDR3 consists of 14 residues. Germline V CDR1 and CDR2: MNHNY, SVGAGI (reference sequence). Trimming cost V 6 bases and J 6 bases; bases outside gene matches: 7.

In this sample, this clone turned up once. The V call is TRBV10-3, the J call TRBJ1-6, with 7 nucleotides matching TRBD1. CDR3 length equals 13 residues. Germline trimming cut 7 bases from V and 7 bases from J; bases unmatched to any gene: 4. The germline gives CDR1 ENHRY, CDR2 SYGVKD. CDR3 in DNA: TGTGCCATCAAGGGACAGCCGAATTCACCCCTCCACTTT. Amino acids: CAIKGQPNSPLHF.

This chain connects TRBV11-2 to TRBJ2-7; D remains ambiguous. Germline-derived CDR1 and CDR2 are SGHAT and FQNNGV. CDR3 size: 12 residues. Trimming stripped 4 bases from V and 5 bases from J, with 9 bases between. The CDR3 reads CASSSGWDEQYF. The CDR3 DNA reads TGTGCCAGCAGCTCTGGGTGGGACGAGCAGTACTTC.

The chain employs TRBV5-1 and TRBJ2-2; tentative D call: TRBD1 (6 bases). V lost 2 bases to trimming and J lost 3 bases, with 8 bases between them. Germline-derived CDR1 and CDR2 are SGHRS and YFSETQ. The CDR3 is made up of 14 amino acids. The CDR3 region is CASSFAGDTGELFF. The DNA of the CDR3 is TGCGCCAGCAGCTTCGCAGGGGACACCGGGGAGCTGTTTTTT.

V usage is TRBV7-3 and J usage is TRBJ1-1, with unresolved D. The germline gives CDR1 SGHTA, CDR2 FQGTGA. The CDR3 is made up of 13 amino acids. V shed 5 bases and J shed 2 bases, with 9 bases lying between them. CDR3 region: CASSLRPNTEAFF. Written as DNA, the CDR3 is TGTGCCAGCAGCCTCCGTCCTAACACTGAAGCTTTCTTT.

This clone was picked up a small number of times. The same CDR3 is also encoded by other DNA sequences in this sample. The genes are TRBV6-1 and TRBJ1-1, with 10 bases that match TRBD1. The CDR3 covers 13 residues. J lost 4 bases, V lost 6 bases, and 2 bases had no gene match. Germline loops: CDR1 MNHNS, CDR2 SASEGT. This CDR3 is CASRRTGGTEAFF. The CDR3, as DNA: TGTGCCAGCAGAAGGACAGGGGGCACTGAAGCTTTCTTT.

The CDR3 sequence: CASSAQQVAGELFF. CDR3 DNA: TGTGCCAGCAGCGCACAACAGGTGGCCGGGGAGCTGTTTTTT. This chain joins TRBV9 and TRBJ2-2; D might be TRBD1 (5 bases). V shed 3 bases and J shed 6 bases, with 12 bases lying between them. Per germline, CDR1 SGDLS and CDR2 YYNGEE. The CDR3 is made up of 14 amino acids.

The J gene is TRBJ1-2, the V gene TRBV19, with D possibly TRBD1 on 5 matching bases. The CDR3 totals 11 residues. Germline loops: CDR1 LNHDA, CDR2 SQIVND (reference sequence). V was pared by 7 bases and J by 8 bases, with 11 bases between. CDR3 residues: CASTGGRGYTF. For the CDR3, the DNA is TGTGCCAGTACCGGGGGAAGAGGCTACACCTTC.

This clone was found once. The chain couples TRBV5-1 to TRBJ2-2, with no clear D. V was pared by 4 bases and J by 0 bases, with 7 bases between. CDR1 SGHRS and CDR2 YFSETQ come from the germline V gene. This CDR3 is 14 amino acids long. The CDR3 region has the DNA TGCGCCAGCAGCCTATCAACGAACACCGGGGAGCTGTTTTTT. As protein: CASSLSTNTGELFF.

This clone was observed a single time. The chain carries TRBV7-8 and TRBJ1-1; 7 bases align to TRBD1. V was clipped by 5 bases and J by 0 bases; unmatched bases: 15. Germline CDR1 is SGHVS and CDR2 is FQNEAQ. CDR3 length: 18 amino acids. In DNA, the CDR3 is TGTGCCAGCAGCCCAGGTGGGGGACAGAAATTGATGAACACTGAAGCTTTCTTT. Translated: CASSPGGGQKLMNTEAFF.

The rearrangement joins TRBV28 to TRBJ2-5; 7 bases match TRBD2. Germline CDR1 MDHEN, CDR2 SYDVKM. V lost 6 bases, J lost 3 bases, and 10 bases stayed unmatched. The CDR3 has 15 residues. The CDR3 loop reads CASSTPTSRKETQYF. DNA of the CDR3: TGTGCCAGCAGCACACCGACTAGCAGAAAAGAGACCCAGTACTTC.

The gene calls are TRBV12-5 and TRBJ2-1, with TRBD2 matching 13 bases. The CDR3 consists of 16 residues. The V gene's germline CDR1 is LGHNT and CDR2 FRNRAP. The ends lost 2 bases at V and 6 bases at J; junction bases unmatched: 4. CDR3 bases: TGTGCTAGTGGTTTGACTAGCGGGAGGGGGGTCAATGAGCAGTTCTTC. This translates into CASGLTSGRGVNEQFF.

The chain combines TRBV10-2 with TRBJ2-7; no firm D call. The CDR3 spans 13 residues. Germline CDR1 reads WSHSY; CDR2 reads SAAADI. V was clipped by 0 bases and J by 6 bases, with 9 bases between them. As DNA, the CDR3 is TGCGCCAGCAGTGAGTCGACATCGATCGAGCAGTACTTC. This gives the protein CASSESTSIEQYF.

DNA for the CDR3: TGTGCCAGCAGTCTAAGGGCCGGGGAGCTGTTTTTT. Translation gives CASSLRAGELFF. The V gene is TRBV6-1, the J gene TRBJ2-2, with D hard to call. The V gene's germline CDR1 is MNHNS and CDR2 SASEGT. CDR3 length: 12 amino acids. The ends were cut back, 5 bases at V and 6 bases at J, with 7 bases in the middle.

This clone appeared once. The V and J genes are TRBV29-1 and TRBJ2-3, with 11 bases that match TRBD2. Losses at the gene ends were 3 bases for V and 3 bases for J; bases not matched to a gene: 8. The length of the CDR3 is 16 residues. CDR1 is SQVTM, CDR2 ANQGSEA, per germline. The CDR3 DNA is TGCAGCGTTGAGCGAGGGGGGACTAGCGGAACAGATACGCAGTATTTT. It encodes CSVERGGTSGTDTQYF.

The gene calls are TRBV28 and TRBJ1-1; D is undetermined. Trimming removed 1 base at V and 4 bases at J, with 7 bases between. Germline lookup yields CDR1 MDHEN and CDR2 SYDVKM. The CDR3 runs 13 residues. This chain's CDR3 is CASSLSRSTEAFF. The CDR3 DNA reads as TGTGCCAGCAGTTTATCCAGGTCCACTGAAGCTTTCTTT.